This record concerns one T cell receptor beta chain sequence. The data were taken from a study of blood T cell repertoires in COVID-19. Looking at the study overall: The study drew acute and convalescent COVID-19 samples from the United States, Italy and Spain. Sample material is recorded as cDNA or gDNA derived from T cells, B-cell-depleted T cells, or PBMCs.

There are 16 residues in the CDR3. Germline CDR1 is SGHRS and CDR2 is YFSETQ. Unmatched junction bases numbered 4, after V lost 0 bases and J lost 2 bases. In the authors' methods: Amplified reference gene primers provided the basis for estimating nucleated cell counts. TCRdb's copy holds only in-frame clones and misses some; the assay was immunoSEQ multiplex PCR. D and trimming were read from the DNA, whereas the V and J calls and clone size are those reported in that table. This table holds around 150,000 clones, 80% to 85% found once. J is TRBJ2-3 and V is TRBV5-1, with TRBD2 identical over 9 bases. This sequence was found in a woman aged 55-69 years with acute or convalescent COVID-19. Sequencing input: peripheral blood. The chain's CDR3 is CASSLGASGNTDTQYF. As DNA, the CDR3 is TGCGCCAGCAGCTTGGGTGCTAGCGGGAACACAGATACGCAGTATTTT.